This TCR beta chain originates from a study of blood T cell repertoires in COVID-19. Clones were read by immunoSEQ multiplex PCR, and TCRdb kept only the in-frame ones, dropping some. The sample holds about 160,000 clones, 82% seen once. Seattle cases were enrolled at active infection and followed longitudinally. This clone was counted between two and nine times. This receptor was obtained from a woman aged 40 to 55 with COVID-19, enrolled during active disease. Sequencing was done on a sample of peripheral blood.

CDR3 DNA: TGTGCCAGCAGCCCGGACCGTAGGGGGCAGAGGAATGAAAAACTGTTTTTT. Translating it yields CASSPDRRGQRNEKLFF. The V gene is TRBV7-8, the J gene TRBJ1-4; TRBD1 matches 7 bases. CDR1 SGHVS and CDR2 FQNEAQ come from the germline V gene. V shed 5 bases and J 5 bases; nucleotides not matched to a gene: 14. The length of the CDR3 is 17 residues. The full variable domain, in which reference TRBV7-8 and TRBJ1-4 provide the parts outside the CDR3, is GAGVSQSPRYKVAKRGQDVALRCDPISGHVSLFWYQQALGQGPEFLTYFQNEAQLDKSGLPSDRFFAERPEGSVSTLKIQRTQQEDSAVYLCASSPDRRGQRNEKLFFGSGTQLSVL.